This T cell receptor (beta chain) was found in a study of T cell changes during pregnancy in multiple sclerosis (dated by TCRdb to the late 2010s). For the wider study: The study examined how the T cell repertoire changed over the course of pregnancy in women with multiple sclerosis.

As concerns this clone: Its antigen is currently not known. The sample holds no much larger clone one base away, and base qualities are not on file.

CDR1 is given as SQVTM and CDR2 as ANQGSEA, both from the germline V gene. V drops 3 bases and J drops 6 bases, leaving 15 bases in between. Reading from cysteine to phenylalanine, the CDR3 counts 13 amino acids. Only the CDR3 part of the read is kept: 39 bases, read in frame from the first base. The protocol used for the library was the immunoSEQ multiplex PCR assay. TCRdb obtained this table from immuneACCESS and retained in-frame rearrangements with V and J assigned. These tables miss some clones; where compared with another copy, unresolved V genes account for less than half of the shortfall, and the remainder is unexplained. The sample yields 72,000 or so clones; 93% were counted once. The ten top clones hold approximately 2.5% of the sample.

This TCR derives from a female donor with multiple sclerosis, enrolled in a pregnancy study. This specimen was peripheral blood, taken in the second trimester of pregnancy. The chain was built from TRBV29-1 and TRBJ2-7; TRBD1 is possibly the D segment (6 matching bases). The CDR3 has the sequence CSVDQDSLSEQYF. The nucleotides are TGCAGCGTTGATCAGGACAGCTTAAGCGAGCAGTACTTC.